This TCR beta chain stems from a study of identical twins. Study results and limitations: Whereas memory repertoires showed no such difference, abundant cord blood beta clonotypes carried fewer insertions. Models underpredicted monozygotic twin sharing of out-of-frame TCR alpha. Diverse VJ usage suggested most zero-insertion clonotypes were not invariant T cells.

Notes on this clonotype: Its antigen remains unidentified. This may come from a read error, since a much larger clone is one base off.

A universal primer site was incorporated via template switching, and the cDNA contained unique molecular identifiers. Using its own MiXCR run on the 5' RACE reads, TCRdb lists one record per CDR3 protein. Of 420,000 or so distinct CDR3 sequences in the sample, about 18% are singletons; the top ten hold more than 10%. The sequenced sample was naive T cells sorted from blood. This clonotype was obtained from a man aged 45-60 years in good health.

The CDR3, as DNA: TGTGCCAGCGGTTACCCAGGGGGAGAGCAGTACTTC. It encodes CASGYPGGEQYF. This chain connects TRBV6-5 to TRBJ2-7; TRBD1 agrees at 7 bases. The CDR3 contains 12 residues. Germline V gene data show CDR1 as MNHEY and CDR2 as SVGAGI.